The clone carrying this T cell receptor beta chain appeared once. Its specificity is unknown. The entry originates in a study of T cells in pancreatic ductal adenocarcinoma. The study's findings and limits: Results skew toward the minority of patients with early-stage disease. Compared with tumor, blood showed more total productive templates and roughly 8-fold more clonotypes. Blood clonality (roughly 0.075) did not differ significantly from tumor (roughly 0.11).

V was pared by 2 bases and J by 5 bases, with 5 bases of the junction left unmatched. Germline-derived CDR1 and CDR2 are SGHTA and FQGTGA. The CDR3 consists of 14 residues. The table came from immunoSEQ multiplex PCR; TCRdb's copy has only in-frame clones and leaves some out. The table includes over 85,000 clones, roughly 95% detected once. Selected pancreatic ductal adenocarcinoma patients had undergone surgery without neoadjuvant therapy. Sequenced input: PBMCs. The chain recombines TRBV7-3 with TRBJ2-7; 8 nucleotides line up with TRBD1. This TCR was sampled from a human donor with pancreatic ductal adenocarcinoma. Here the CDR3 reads CASSLYSGGDEQYF. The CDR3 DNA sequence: TGTGCCAGCAGCTTATACTCAGGGGGCGACGAGCAGTACTTC.